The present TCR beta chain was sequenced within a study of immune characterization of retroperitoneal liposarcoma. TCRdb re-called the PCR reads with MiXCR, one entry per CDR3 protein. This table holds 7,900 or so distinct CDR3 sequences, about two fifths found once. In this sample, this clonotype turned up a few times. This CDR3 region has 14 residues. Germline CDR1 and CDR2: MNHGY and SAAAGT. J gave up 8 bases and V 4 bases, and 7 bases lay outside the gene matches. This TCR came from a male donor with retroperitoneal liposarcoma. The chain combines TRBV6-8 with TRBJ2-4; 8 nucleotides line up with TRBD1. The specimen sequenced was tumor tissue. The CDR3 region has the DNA TGTGCCAGCAGTTTCAGGGGGCGTTGGGACATTCAGTACTTC. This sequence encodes CASSFRGRWDIQYF.